This TCR beta chain stems from a study of blood T cell repertoires in COVID-19. The V gene's germline CDR1 is KGHDR and CDR2 SFDVKD. CDR3 length equals 13 residues. Trimming left V 6 bases short and J 5 bases short, with 7 bases between. TCRdb's copy holds only in-frame clones and misses some; the assay was immunoSEQ multiplex PCR. The repertoire consists of fewer than 90,000 clones, with 70% to 90% occurring once and the leading ten covering about 1.5%. This TCR came from a human donor in a cohort sampled during active COVID-19. This rearrangement joins TRBV24-1 to TRBJ1-6; D is uncertain. The sequencing input was peripheral blood. In DNA form, the CDR3 reads TGTGCCACCAGTAGCACCCATAATTCACCCCTCCACTTT. Its protein product is CATSSTHNSPLHF.